The next 15 T cell receptor beta chains were all read from a single sample in a study of glioma-infiltrating T cells after dendritic cell vaccination. The table came from immunoSEQ multiplex PCR; TCRdb's copy has only in-frame clones and leaves some out. Of 85,000 to 95,000 clones listed, about nine tenths were seen once; the top ten hold approximately 14%. This material consisted of blood, taken before dendritic cell vaccination. Receptor source: a human donor with glioblastoma.

Of note for this clone: In the same sample, other DNA sequences code for this CDR3. The CDR3 sequence: CASSYGSTEAFF. DNA for the CDR3: TGTGCCAGCAGTTACGGGAGCACTGAAGCTTTCTTT. The rearrangement uses TRBV6-5 and TRBJ1-1, with D hard to call. The V end lost 2 bases, the J end lost 4 bases, and 5 bases lay between the germline ends. CDR1 is MNHEY, CDR2 SVGAGI, per germline. This CDR3 comprises 12 residues.

This clone occurred once. The CDR3 sequence is CASSFTRTGATDTQYF. CDR3 nucleotide sequence: TGCGCCAGCAGCTTCACTCGGACAGGGGCCACAGATACGCAGTATTTT. The V and J genes are TRBV5-1 and TRBJ2-3; TRBD1 matches at 9 bases. The CDR3 runs to 16 residues. Germline-derived CDR1 and CDR2 are SGHRS and YFSETQ. J lost 2 bases, V lost 2 bases, and 6 bases had no gene match. Filled out from reference TRBV5-1 and TRBJ2-3, the complete variable domain reads KAGVTQTPRYLIKTRGQQVTLSCSPISGHRSVSWYQQTPGQGLQFLFEYFSETQRNKGNFPGRFSGRQFSNSRSEMNVSTLELGDSALYLCASSFTRTGATDTQYFGPGTRLTVL.

The V gene is TRBV7-2, the J gene TRBJ1-5, with 9 bases aligning to TRBD1. The V gene end was trimmed by 5 bases and the J gene end by 4 bases; junction bases not matched to a gene: 9. The CDR3 loop spans 16 amino acids. Per the germline V gene, CDR1 is SGHTA and CDR2 is FQGNSA. The CDR3 loop reads CASSPTFGQGNQPQHF. The CDR3 DNA follows: TGTGCCAGCAGCCCGACCTTCGGACAGGGGAATCAGCCCCAGCATTTT.

The CDR3 loop reads CATSSESGVNYGYTF. DNA of the CDR3: TGTGCCACCAGCAGCGAAAGTGGAGTCAACTATGGCTACACCTTC. The chain employs TRBV15 and TRBJ1-2; D is uncertain. Germline V gene lookup returns CDR1 LNHNV and CDR2 YYDKDF (reference sequence). Deletions cut 3 bases from V and 2 bases from J, with 13 bases between. The CDR3 is made up of 15 amino acids.

The chain joins TRBV25-1 to TRBJ2-2, with 9 bases identical to TRBD1. Germline-derived CDR1 and CDR2 are MGHDK and SYGVNS. The ends lost 3 bases at V and 2 bases at J; junction bases unmatched: 4. The CDR3 loop spans 16 amino acids. DNA of the CDR3: TGTGCCAGCAGTGAGACAGGGGGTCCTAACACCGGGGAGCTGTTTTTT. This encodes CASSETGGPNTGELFF.

The J gene is TRBJ1-2, the V gene TRBV29-1, with a possible D match to TRBD1 (5 bases). Germline CDR1 is SQVTM and CDR2 is ANQGSEA. This CDR3 contains 13 residues. V was shortened by 2 bases and J by 2 bases, with 9 bases between the two germline ends. For the CDR3, the DNA is TGCAGCGTTGAAACCAGGGCCAACTATGGCTACACCTTC. Its protein product is CSVETRANYGYTF.

This sequence joins TRBV29-1 and TRBJ2-3, with 7 bases aligning to TRBD2. J lost 2 bases, V lost 2 bases, and 7 bases had no gene match. CDR1 is SQVTM, CDR2 ANQGSEA, per germline. CDR3 length: 15 residues. CDR3 in amino acids: CSVESVGGPTDTQYF. CDR3 DNA sequence: TGCAGCGTTGAATCTGTGGGAGGGCCCACAGATACGCAGTATTTT.

The chain is built from TRBV30 and TRBJ2-5; D not certain. V gave up 5 bases and J gave up 2 bases, with 3 bases separating them. Germline V gene lookup returns CDR1 GTSNPN and CDR2 SVGIG (reference sequence). The CDR3 is made up of 10 amino acids. The CDR3 nucleotides read TGTGCCTGGGAGCAAGAGACCCAGTACTTC. Its protein is CAWEQETQYF.

The genes are TRBV10-2 and TRBJ2-7, with TRBD1 identical over 8 bases. V dropped 0 bases and J dropped 2; count of bases not matched to a gene: 3. The germline V gene encodes CDR1 WSHSY and CDR2 SAAADI. The CDR3 extends over 15 amino acids. DNA of the CDR3: TGCGCCAGCAGTGAGTCTCCACAGGGGGCCTACGAGCAGTACTTC. Its protein is CASSESPQGAYEQYF.

V usage is TRBV6-6 and J usage is TRBJ1-2, with 9 bases aligning to TRBD1. CDR1 is MNHNY, CDR2 SVGAGI, per germline (reference sequence). Losses at the gene ends were 1 base for V and 6 bases for J; bases not matched to a gene: 9. This CDR3 region has 16 residues. Here the CDR3 DNA reads TGTGCCAGCAGTTACTTGGGACAGGGCCCCTTCGATGGCTACACCTTC. Translating it yields CASSYLGQGPFDGYTF.

This CDR3 is CASSLAGGAYNEQFF. CDR3 bases: TGCGCCAGCAGCTTGGCAGGGGGCGCCTACAATGAGCAGTTCTTC. The V call is TRBV5-1, the J call TRBJ2-1, with TRBD1 matching 8 bases. With V trimmed by 0 bases and J by 2 bases, 1 base remained unmatched. CDR1 and CDR2 (germline): SGHRS, YFSETQ. The CDR3 contains 15 residues.

V is TRBV11-2 and J is TRBJ1-2, with 7 bases identical to TRBD1. The CDR3 length is 16 residues. With 2 bases clipped from V and 0 bases from J, the junction kept 6 bases outside the gene matches. Per the germline V gene, CDR1 is SGHAT and CDR2 is FQNNGV. This CDR3 is CASSLRGGGANYGYTF. CDR3 DNA: TGTGCCAGCAGCTTACGAGGGGGCGGGGCTAACTATGGCTACACCTTC. Looking up the rest from reference TRBV11-2 and TRBJ1-2 gives the full variable domain: EAGVAQSPRYKIIEKRQSVAFWCNPISGHATLYWYQQILGQGPKLLIQFQNNGVVDDSQLPKDRFSAERLKGVDSTLKIQPAKLEDSAVYLCASSLRGGGANYGYTFGSGTRLTVV.

The rearrangement links TRBV25-1 to TRBJ2-3; the D gene is possibly TRBD1 (5 bases). The germline V gene has CDR1 MGHDK and CDR2 SYGVNS. This CDR3 comprises 14 residues. The germline V and J ends were trimmed by 6 bases and 0 bases, with 10 bases remaining between them. This chain's CDR3 is CASSVDSSTDTQYF. DNA of the CDR3: TGTGCCAGCAGCGTTGACAGTAGCACAGATACGCAGTATTTT.

The V and J genes are TRBV9 and TRBJ2-1; TRBD1 agrees at 9 bases. Looked up from germline, CDR1 is SGDLS and CDR2 is YYNGEE. V shed 6 bases and J 5 bases; nucleotides not matched to a gene: 6. CDR3 length equals 14 residues. The CDR3 sequence is CASTRGQGNNEQFF. The CDR3 DNA follows: TGTGCCAGCACCAGGGGACAGGGAAACAATGAGCAGTTCTTC.

The chain couples TRBV6-5 to TRBJ2-5; TRBD1 matches at 7 bases. The germline V gene has CDR1 MNHEY and CDR2 SVGAGI. After removal of 3 bases from V and 5 bases from J, the junction contained 9 bases not matched to a gene. CDR3 size: 15 residues. CDR3 loop: CASSYGEGAVETQYF. The CDR3 region has the DNA TGTGCCAGCAGTTATGGTGAGGGGGCGGTGGAGACCCAGTACTTC.